This entry lists 25 T cell receptor beta chains sequenced from one sample in a study of T cells after yellow fever vaccination (dated by TCRdb to between 2019 and 2020). The library was prepared using 5' RACE. This sample was sequenced with an Illumina HiSeq 2500. TCRdb ran its own pipeline on the public reads, namely fastp trimming at Q25 and MiXCR clone calling, and kept in-frame beta chains. Rows are combined by CDR3 protein, so each entry shows the most common genes and DNA. The sample includes a few hundred thousand distinct CDR3 sequences, with 10% to 15% observed a single time. 0.45% to 0.65% of the sample is held by the ten biggest clonotypes. The sample's treatment or condition label, decoded: live attenuated yellow fever vaccine strain. The starting material was CD4+ T cells sorted from PBMCs, obtained 45 days after the yellow fever booster vaccination. These receptor sequences come from a man aged 30 to 39 who received the YFV17D yellow fever vaccine.

This clonotype has only a few counts. The CDR3 sequence is CASSFPGEKLFF. In DNA, the CDR3 is TGTGCCAGCAGCTTCCCGGGTGAAAAACTGTTTTTT. V and J are TRBV5-5 and TRBJ1-4, with D unresolved. The V gene lost 2 bases and the J gene lost 7 bases, with 6 bases spanning the gap. This CDR3 is built from 12 residues. The germline V gene encodes CDR1 SGHKS and CDR2 YYEKEE (reference sequence).

J is TRBJ2-7 and V is TRBV4-3; TRBD2 might be the D (6 bases). The CDR3 sequence is 15 residues long. CDR1 is LGHNA and CDR2 is YSLEER in the germline V gene. The V end was cut by 0 bases, the J end by 2 bases, with 11 bases between. CDR3 amino acids: CASSQDNREPYEQYF. CDR3 sequence (DNA): TGCGCCAGCAGCCAAGATAACCGGGAGCCCTACGAGCAGTACTTC.

Turning to this clonotype: The missing conserved phenylalanine or tryptophan at the end of this CDR3 makes a read error likely. This rearrangement joins TRBV20-1 to TRBJ2-7; 10 nucleotides match TRBD2. Germline loops: CDR1 DFQATT, CDR2 SNEGSKA (reference sequence). The ends lost 2 bases at V and 3 bases at J; junction bases unmatched: 4. The CDR3 loop spans 14 amino acids. CDR3 coding DNA: TGCAGTGCTAGAAAGCCTAGCGGGAGCTACGAGCAGTACCTC. Protein: CSARKPSGSYEQYL.

J is TRBJ2-3 and V is TRBV29-1, with D possibly TRBD1 on 5 matching bases. CDR3 size: 14 residues. The V end lost 6 bases, the J end lost 0 bases, and 13 bases lay between the germline ends. The germline gives CDR1 SQVTM, CDR2 ANQGSEA. The CDR3 DNA reads as TGCAGCGTCCAAGGGGTGGATAGCACAGATACGCAGTATTTT. Translation: CSVQGVDSTDTQYF.

This clonotype was counted only a few times. The rearrangement links TRBV5-6 to TRBJ2-5, with TRBD2 matching 11 bases. The CDR3 contains 14 residues. Trimming at V came to 4 bases and at J to 2 bases, leaving 1 base not matched to a gene. Per germline, CDR1 SGHDT and CDR2 YYEEEE. CDR3 in amino acids: CASSGTSGQETQYF. The CDR3, as DNA: TGTGCCAGCAGCGGGACTAGCGGACAAGAGACCCAGTACTTC.

This clonotype came up a few times. This chain links TRBV20-1 with TRBJ2-3; 8 bases fit TRBD2. The germline CDR1 and CDR2 sequences are DFQATT and SNEGSKA (reference sequence). The CDR3 contains 15 residues. Trimming took 1 base from V and 4 from J; bases not matched to a gene: 7. The chain's CDR3 is CSARASSGAADTQYF. Here the CDR3 DNA reads TGCAGTGCTAGAGCAAGTAGCGGGGCAGCAGATACGCAGTATTTT.

The J gene is TRBJ2-1, the V gene TRBV7-2, with 7 bases fitting TRBD1. The V and J ends lost 2 bases and 4 bases, in that order; junction bases with no gene match: 5. Germline loops: CDR1 SGHTA, CDR2 FQGNSA. There are 15 residues in the CDR3. In nucleotides, the CDR3 is TGTGCCAGCAGCTTACCGGGACAGTTTTACAATGAGCAGTTCTTC. Translating it yields CASSLPGQFYNEQFF. The variable domain in full, completed from reference TRBV7-2 and TRBJ2-1, reads GAGVSQSPSNKVTEKGKDVELRCDPISGHTALYWYRQSLGQGLEFLIYFQGNSAPDKSGLPSDRFSAERTGGSVSTLTIQRTQQEDSAVYLCASSLPGQFYNEQFFGPGTRLTVL.

This clonotype turned up a few times. The chain couples TRBV4-3 to TRBJ2-3; D unresolved. Germline CDR1 is LGHNA and CDR2 is YSLEER. The CDR3 is made up of 14 amino acids. Between the trimmed V and J ends, which lost 1 base and 6 bases, there was a span of 11 bases. The CDR3 loop reads CASSQGSRVDTQYF. CDR3 DNA sequence: TGCGCCAGCAGCCAAGGAAGCCGCGTTGATACGCAGTATTTT.

V gene TRBV9 combines with J gene TRBJ2-1; 14 nucleotides match TRBD2. The germline gives CDR1 SGDLS, CDR2 YYNGEE. This CDR3 has 19 amino acids. V was clipped by 1 base and J by 6 bases; unmatched bases: 12. In DNA, the CDR3 is TGTGCCAGCAGCGTATCATCCGGGACTAGCGGGAGCCTCGCCAATGAGCAGTTCTTC. Encoded protein: CASSVSSGTSGSLANEQFF.

A few counts support this clonotype. The chain uses TRBV6-6 and TRBJ2-7; D call uncertain. The germline V gene encodes CDR1 MNHNY and CDR2 SVGAGI (reference sequence). V was pared by 1 base and J by 3 bases, with 4 bases between. The CDR3 has 12 residues. The CDR3 reads CASSYLVYEQYF. CDR3 in DNA: TGTGCCAGCAGTTACTTGGTCTACGAGCAGTACTTC.

This clonotype turned up a few times. The chain is built from TRBV4-3 and TRBJ1-6, with D unresolved. This CDR3 spans 15 amino acids. Germline V CDR1 and CDR2: LGHNA, YSLEER. V gave up 0 bases and J gave up 5 bases, with 8 bases separating them. The CDR3 loop reads CASSQDVQHNSPLHF. Written as DNA, the CDR3 is TGCGCCAGCAGCCAAGATGTACAGCATAATTCACCCCTCCACTTT.

In this sample, this clonotype turned up many times. The chain joins TRBV5-5 to TRBJ2-5; D might be TRBD1 (5 bases). The germline gives CDR1 SGHKS, CDR2 YYEKEE (reference sequence). The CDR3 has 12 residues. V lost 4 bases to trimming and J lost 5 bases, with 9 bases between them. CDR3 DNA sequence: TGTGCCAGCAGCGCATCAGGGGAGACCCAGTACTTC. Its protein product is CASSASGETQYF.

The CDR3 spells CATEARRGDHEQYF. In nucleotides, the CDR3 is TGTGCCACGGAGGCCCGGAGGGGAGATCACGAGCAGTACTTC. This chain joins TRBV10-3 and TRBJ2-7; D might be TRBD2 (6 bases). Germline values: CDR1 ENHRY, CDR2 SYGVKD. The CDR3 consists of 14 residues. V was pared by 10 bases and J by 5 bases, with 21 bases between.

In this sample, this clonotype turned up a few times. The chain links TRBV21-1 to TRBJ2-1. TRBV21-1 constitutes a pseudogene. CDR3 length equals 14 residues. CDR3 in amino acids: CASRPIGYYNEQFF. The CDR3 bases are TGTGCCAGCAGACCCATCGGATATTACAATGAGCAGTTCTTC.

There are many counts of this clonotype. The chain carries TRBV24-1 and TRBJ2-3; TRBD2 aligns across 8 bases. The V and J ends lost 4 bases and 4 bases, in that order; junction bases with no gene match: 6. The V gene's germline CDR1 is KGHDR and CDR2 SFDVKD. The CDR3 covers 15 residues. This chain's CDR3 is CATSDRGLAADTQYF. As DNA, the CDR3 is TGTGCCACCAGTGACCGAGGACTAGCTGCAGATACGCAGTATTTT.

This clonotype was seen only a few times. The chain employs TRBV20-1 and TRBJ2-7; a weak D match, TRBD1 (5 bases). Germline V gives CDR1 DFQATT, CDR2 SNEGSKA (reference sequence). The CDR3 runs 13 residues. V lost 3 bases and J lost 0, with 9 bases in between. Here the CDR3 DNA reads TGCAGTGCTAGTGAAGGGGACTCCTACGAGCAGTACTTC. It codes for CSASEGDSYEQYF.

The chain carries TRBV7-2 and TRBJ1-1; D unresolved. The CDR3 has 12 residues. Trimming left V 5 bases short and J 11 bases short, with 15 bases between. The V gene's germline CDR1 is SGHTA and CDR2 FQGNSA. As DNA, the CDR3 is TGTGCCAGCAGCAGAGCCAGTTTGGTGGCTTTCTTT. This sequence encodes CASSRASLVAFF.

This clonotype was counted a few times. The genes are TRBV12-5 and TRBJ2-5; 12 bases are shared with TRBD2. The germline V gene has CDR1 LGHNT and CDR2 FRNRAP. The CDR3 is 16 residues long. The J segment lost 2 bases and the V segment lost 6 bases, leaving 7 bases of the junction unmatched. CDR3 DNA: TGTGCTAGTGGCACCACTAGCGGGAGGTGGCAAGAGACCCAGTACTTC. Translation gives CASGTTSGRWQETQYF.

This clonotype turned up a few times. The chain couples TRBV12-3 or TRBV12-4 to TRBJ1-3; D uncertain. Trimming shortened V by 1 base and J by 1 base, and 8 bases separated the two germline ends. This CDR3 is 15 amino acids long. The CDR3 region is CASSLGVESGNTIYF. CDR3 coding DNA: TGTGCCAGCAGTTTAGGTGTGGAATCTGGAAACACCATATATTTT.

This clonotype has just a few counts. V usage is TRBV30 and J usage is TRBJ2-3; D uncertain. The CDR3 spans 13 residues. Germline CDR1 reads GTSNPN; CDR2 reads SVGIG (reference sequence). V lost 5 bases, J lost 2 bases, and 11 bases lay in between. CDR3 sequence (DNA): TGTGCCTGGCAAACCCAAAACACAGATACGCAGTATTTT. The encoded protein is CAWQTQNTDTQYF.

This clonotype has a count of ten or more. This chain links TRBV7-2 with TRBJ2-1; TRBD2 matches at 10 bases. Germline V CDR1 and CDR2: SGHTA, FQGNSA. V shed 6 bases, J shed 2 bases, and the junction held 4 bases outside the gene matches. CDR3 length: 15 residues. The CDR3 region is CASSIAGGPYNEQFF. In nucleotides, the CDR3 is TGTGCCAGCAGTATAGCGGGAGGACCCTACAATGAGCAGTTCTTC.

This clonotype was observed many times. V and J are TRBV5-1 and TRBJ2-7; 7 bases line up with TRBD1. Germline CDR1 SGHRS, CDR2 YFSETQ. V dropped 8 bases and J dropped 0; count of bases not matched to a gene: 8. The CDR3 loop spans 14 amino acids. This CDR3 is CASTTGESSYEQYF. The CDR3 DNA reads as TGCGCCAGTACCACAGGGGAGAGCTCCTACGAGCAGTACTTC.

The V call is TRBV4-3, the J call TRBJ2-1; D may be TRBD1 (6 bases). Trimming shortened V by 0 bases and J by 7 bases, and 10 bases separated the two germline ends. The CDR3 is made up of 14 amino acids. Germline assignment: CDR1 LGHNA and CDR2 YSLEER. CDR3 loop: CASSQDIQGNEQFF. In DNA form, the CDR3 reads TGCGCCAGCAGCCAAGATATCCAGGGGAATGAGCAGTTCTTC.

In its sample, this clonotype was seen a few times. The V and J genes are TRBV5-1 and TRBJ2-3, with no clear D. The germline V gene has CDR1 SGHRS and CDR2 YFSETQ. This CDR3 is 17 amino acids long. The V and J ends lost 6 bases and 2 bases respectively, with 22 bases between them. In DNA form, the CDR3 reads TGCGCCAGCAAACGTTTTCGGGCGGAATCCCTCACAGATACGCAGTATTTT. Translated: CASKRFRAESLTDTQYF. Based on the CDR3 plus reference TRBV5-1 and TRBJ2-3, the full variable domain is KAGVTQTPRYLIKTRGQQVTLSCSPISGHRSVSWYQQTPGQGLQFLFEYFSETQRNKGNFPGRFSGRQFSNSRSEMNVSTLELGDSALYLCASKRFRAESLTDTQYFGPGTRLTVL.

The chain combines TRBV12-3 or TRBV12-4 with TRBJ1-4; 8 positions match TRBD1. CDR3 length equals 12 residues. The V and J ends lost 2 bases and 10 bases, in that order; junction bases with no gene match: 0. This chain's CDR3 is CASSLTGGKLFF. CDR3 coding DNA: TGTGCCAGCAGTTTAACAGGGGGAAAACTGTTTTTT.